A selection of T cell receptor beta chains follows, all from one sample in a study of identical twins. One entry per CDR3 protein, called by TCRdb with MiXCR from the 5' RACE reads. Here the sample spans 400,000 to 500,000 distinct CDR3 sequences, approximately 18% being singletons. The sample consisted of naive T cells sorted from blood. The receptor source for this set is a man aged 50 or older in good health. The CDR3 runs from the conserved cysteine through the conserved F or W. The D gene is left open where the match is weak. Some rows have no size entry. The others give once, few or many, or a class for an expanded clone.

TRBJ1-5 | TRBV20-1 | many | - | CSATKVKNQPQHF | TGCAGTGCTACCAAGGTTAAAAATCAGCCCCAGCATTTT
TRBJ1-2 | TRBV20-1 | many | - | CSASSGLGGYTF | TGCAGTGCTAGTTCGGGGCTTGGTGGCTACACCTTC
TRBJ2-5 | TRBV4-1 | - | TRBD2 | CASSQDLSGGAQTQYF | TGCGCCAGCAGCCAAGATCTGAGCGGGGGGGCACAGACCCAGTACTTC
TRBJ2-1 | TRBV7-2 | - | - | CASRADLYNEQFF | TGTGCCAGCAGGGCGGACCTATACAATGAGCAGTTCTTC
TRBJ2-1 | TRBV4-1 | - | TRBD2 | CASSQGFSGRAVDEQFF | TGCGCCAGCAGCCAAGGTTTTAGCGGGAGGGCCGTGGATGAGCAGTTCTTC
TRBJ2-1 | TRBV12-3/TRBV12-4 | - | - | CASSPLGCNEQFF | TGTGCCAGCAGTCCCTTGGGCTGCAATGAGCAGTTCTTC
TRBJ1-4 | TRBV2 | few | - | CASSDVSTNEKLFF | TGTGCCAGCAGTGACGTGTCAACTAATGAAAAACTGTTTTTT
TRBJ1-2 | TRBV5-1 | many | - | CASSPPRDTGDYGYTF | TGCGCCAGCAGCCCCCCGCGGGACACAGGTGACTATGGCTACACCTTC
TRBJ2-5 | TRBV15 | - | - | CATSPRRVGETQYF | TGTGCCACCAGCCCCAGGAGGGTGGGGGAGACCCAGTACTTC
TRBJ2-6 | TRBV10-3 | few | - | CATRAGANVLTF | TGTGCCACCAGAGCCGGGGCCAACGTCCTGACTTTC
TRBJ1-1 | TRBV7-8 | - | - | CASSQNVDPQNTEAFF | TGTGCCAGCAGCCAGAATGTAGACCCACAGAACACTGAAGCTTTCTTT
TRBJ2-3 | TRBV7-3 | - | - | CASSLYGSRAGDTQYF | TGTGCCAGCAGCTTATACGGGAGTCGTGCTGGAGATACGCAGTATTTT
TRBJ2-3 | TRBV6-1 | - | - | CASRELRTDTQYF | TGTGCCAGCAGGGAATTGCGCACAGATACGCAGTATTTT
TRBJ1-2 | TRBV6-5 | many | TRBD1 | CASSYRQGAKYSGYTF | TGTGCCAGCAGTTACCGGCAGGGGGCTAAGTATAGCGGCTACACCTTC
TRBJ2-3 | TRBV5-1 | many | TRBD2 | CASRKSGGRRTDTQYF | TGCGCCAGCCGAAAGTCGGGCGGGAGGCGCACAGATACGCAGTATTTT
TRBJ2-4 | TRBV4-2 | few | TRBD1 | CASSQGTGGSKNIQYF | TGTGCCAGCAGCCAAGGGACAGGGGGCTCCAAAAACATTCAGTACTTC
TRBJ1-5 | TRBV2 | - | - | CASSVWTYSNQPQHF | TGTGCCAGCAGTGTCTGGACTTATAGCAATCAGCCCCAGCATTTT
TRBJ2-7 | TRBV6-1 | - | - | CASLRPTYEQYF | TGTGCCAGCTTGCGCCCTACCTACGAGCAGTACTTC
TRBJ2-4 | TRBV6-2/TRBV6-3 | few | - | CASSYGFFSGRAKGIQYF | TGTGCCAGCAGTTACGGGTTCTTCAGCGGAAGGGCAAAGGGGATTCAGTACTTC
TRBJ2-5 | TRBV12-3/TRBV12-4 | many | TRBD2 | CASSSLAVRGGTQYF | TGTGCCAGCAGTTCTCTAGCGGTGCGGGGTGGAACCCAGTACTTC
TRBJ1-5 | TRBV6-2/TRBV6-3 | few | TRBD1 | CASRETGTLGNQPQHF | TGTGCCAGCAGGGAGACAGGGACGTTGGGCAATCAGCCCCAGCATTTT
TRBJ2-3 | TRBV5-1 | many | TRBD2 | CASSFTSGRASRTDTQYF | TGCGCCAGCAGCTTCACTAGCGGGAGGGCCAGTCGCACAGATACGCAGTATTTT
TRBJ2-1 | TRBV5-6 | - | TRBD2 | CASSSTGLAVNEQFF | TGTGCCAGCAGCTCAACGGGACTAGCGGTCAATGAGCAGTTCTTC
TRBJ2-5 | TRBV29-1 | many | TRBD2 | CSVDGLAGAPEETQYF | TGCAGCGTGGACGGACTAGCGGGAGCCCCGGAAGAGACCCAGTACTTC
TRBJ2-5 | TRBV5-5 | many | - | CASSFRDLPQETQYF | TGTGCCAGCAGCTTCCGGGATTTGCCGCAAGAGACCCAGTACTTC
TRBJ2-7 | TRBV6-2/TRBV6-3 | - | - | CASSYGAGTDEQYF | TGTGCCAGCAGTTACGGAGCAGGGACCGACGAGCAGTACTTC
TRBJ1-4 | TRBV10-3 | many | - | CAISDRRVQEKLFF | TGTGCCATCAGTGATCGGAGGGTCCAGGAAAAACTGTTTTTT
TRBJ2-3 | TRBV7-9 | - | - | CASSSRTLTDTQYF | TGTGCCAGCAGCTCTCGGACCCTGACAGATACGCAGTATTTT
TRBJ2-2 | TRBV28 | - | - | CASRNLRELFF | TGTGCCAGCAGAAACCTTAGGGAGCTGTTTTTT
TRBJ2-5 | TRBV28 | many | TRBD1 | CASSLVRGWGETQYF | TGTGCCAGCAGTCTCGTCAGGGGGTGGGGAGAGACCCAGTACTTC
TRBJ1-1 | TRBV7-8 | - | - | CAGRTGTEAFF | TGTGCCGGCAGAACAGGGACCGAAGCTTTCTTT